This entry describes one T cell receptor (beta chain). While infection was still active, Seattle patients were enrolled and then followed longitudinally. Authors' processing steps: Estimation of nucleated cell counts was performed using reference gene primer amplification. The method was immunoSEQ multiplex PCR; TCRdb's version includes in-frame clones alone and lacks a portion of them. The V and J calls and clone size are taken from that table; D and trimming were inferred from the DNA. Of 250,000 to 300,000 clones in the sample, approximately 86% are singletons; the top ten hold roughly 4.9%. Germline CDR1 MNHEY, CDR2 SVGEGT. CDR3 length equals 13 residues. V was pared by 6 bases and J by 5 bases, with 11 bases between. This sample stems from a study of blood T cell repertoires in COVID-19.

The chain carries TRBV6-2 or TRBV6-3 and TRBJ2-1; no definite D call. The sequencing sample was made of peripheral blood. The receptor was isolated from a woman aged 55-69 years with COVID-19, enrolled during active disease. This CDR3 reads CASSRGGNNEQFF. The CDR3 coding sequence is TGTGCCAGCAGCCGTGGCGGTAACAATGAGCAGTTCTTC.